Given below is one T cell receptor beta chain in context. This CDR3 has 14 residues. Germline trimming cut 4 bases from V and 3 bases from J; bases unmatched to any gene: 5. The germline gives CDR1 ENHRY, CDR2 SYGVKD. A second about 7 to 12 cycle PCR used barcoded and J-beta primers. Each cDNA was tagged by a template-switch adaptor containing 12 random nucleotides. MiXCR was run by TCRdb on the 5' RACE reads, yielding one entry per CDR3 protein. The table lists roughly 680,000 distinct CDR3 sequences, more than 45% of them singletons, with approximately 13% in the top ten. This entry comes from a study of blood T cells in healthy people across ages. Study-level information: Capturing about one barcoded beta molecule per two T cells was achieved by template switching.

The chain employs TRBV10-3 and TRBJ2-5; the match to TRBD1 covers 7 bases. The source is a woman older than 75 in good health. Input material: blood. The CDR3 sequence is CAISGPDREETQYF. The CDR3, as DNA: TGTGCCATCAGTGGCCCTGACAGGGAAGAGACCCAGTACTTC.